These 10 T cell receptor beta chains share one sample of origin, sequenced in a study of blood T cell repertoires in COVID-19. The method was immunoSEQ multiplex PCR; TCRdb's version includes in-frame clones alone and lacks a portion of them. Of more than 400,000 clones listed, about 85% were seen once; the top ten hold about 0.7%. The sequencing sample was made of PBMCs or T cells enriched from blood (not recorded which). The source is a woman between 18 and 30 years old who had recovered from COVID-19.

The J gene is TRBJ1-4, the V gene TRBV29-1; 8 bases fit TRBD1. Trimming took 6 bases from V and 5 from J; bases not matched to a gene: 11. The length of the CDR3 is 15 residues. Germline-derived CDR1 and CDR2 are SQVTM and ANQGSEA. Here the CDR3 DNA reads TGCAGCGTCGCCAAGACAGGGGAATGGAATGAAAAACTGTTTTTT. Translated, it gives CSVAKTGEWNEKLFF.

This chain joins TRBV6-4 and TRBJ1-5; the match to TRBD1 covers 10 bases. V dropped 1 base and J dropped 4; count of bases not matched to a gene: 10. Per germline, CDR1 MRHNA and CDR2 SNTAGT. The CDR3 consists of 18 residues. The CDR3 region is CASSDYGRGQGRNQPQHF. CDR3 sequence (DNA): TGTGCCAGCAGTGACTATGGGAGGGGACAGGGGAGGAATCAGCCCCAGCATTTT.

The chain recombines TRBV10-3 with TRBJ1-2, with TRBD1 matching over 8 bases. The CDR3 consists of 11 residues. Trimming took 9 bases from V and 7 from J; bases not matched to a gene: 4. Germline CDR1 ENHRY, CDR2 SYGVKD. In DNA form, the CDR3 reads TGTGCCATACAGGGGGTGGGTGGCTACACCTTC. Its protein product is CAIQGVGGYTF.

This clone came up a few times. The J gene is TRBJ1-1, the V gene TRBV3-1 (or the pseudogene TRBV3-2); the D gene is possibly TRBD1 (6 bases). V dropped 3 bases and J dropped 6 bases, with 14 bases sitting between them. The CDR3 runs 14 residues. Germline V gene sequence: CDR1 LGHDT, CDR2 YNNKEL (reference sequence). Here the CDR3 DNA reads TGTGCCAGCAGCCATAACCCAGGGGACGCTGAAGCTTTCTTT. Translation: CASSHNPGDAEAFF.

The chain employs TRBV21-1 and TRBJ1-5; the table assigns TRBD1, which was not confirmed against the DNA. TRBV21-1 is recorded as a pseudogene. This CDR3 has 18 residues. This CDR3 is CASSKENGQGDSNQPQHF. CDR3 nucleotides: TGTGCCAGCAGCAAAGAAAACGGGCAGGGGGATAGCAATCAGCCCCAGCATTTT.

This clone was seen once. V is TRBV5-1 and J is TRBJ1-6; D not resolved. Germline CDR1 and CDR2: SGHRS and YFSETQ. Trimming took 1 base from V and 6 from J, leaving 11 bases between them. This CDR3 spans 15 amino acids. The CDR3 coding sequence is TGCGCCAGCAGCTTGAGAGGTCGGATTAATTCACCCCTCCACTTT. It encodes CASSLRGRINSPLHF.

The CDR3 coding sequence is TGTGCCACCCGACAGGGAAGGACTGAAGCTTTCTTT. Amino acid sequence: CATRQGRTEAFF. The J gene is TRBJ1-1, the V gene TRBV10-3, with 7 bases matching TRBD1. The V gene's germline CDR1 is ENHRY and CDR2 SYGVKD. V was clipped by 10 bases and J by 5 bases; unmatched bases: 7. This CDR3 comprises 12 residues.

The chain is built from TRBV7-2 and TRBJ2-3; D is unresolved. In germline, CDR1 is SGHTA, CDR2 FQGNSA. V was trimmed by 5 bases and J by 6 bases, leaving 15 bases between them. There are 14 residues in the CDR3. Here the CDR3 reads CASSRNPAADTQYF. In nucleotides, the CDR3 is TGTGCCAGCAGCAGAAACCCTGCGGCGGATACGCAGTATTTT.

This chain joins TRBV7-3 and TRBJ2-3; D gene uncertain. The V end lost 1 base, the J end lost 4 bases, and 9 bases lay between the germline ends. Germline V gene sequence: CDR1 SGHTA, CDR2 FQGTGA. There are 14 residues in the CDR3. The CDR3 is CASSLNGSPDTQYF. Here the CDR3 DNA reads TGTGCCAGCAGCTTAAACGGTAGTCCAGATACGCAGTATTTT.

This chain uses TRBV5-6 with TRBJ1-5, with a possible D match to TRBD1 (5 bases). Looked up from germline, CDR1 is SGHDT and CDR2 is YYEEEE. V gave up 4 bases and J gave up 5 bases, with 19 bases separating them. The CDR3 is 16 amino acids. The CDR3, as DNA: TGTGCCAGCAGCATTCGGGCCCGGCAGGGTGATCAGCCCCAGCATTTT. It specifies CASSIRARQGDQPQHF.